What follows are 23 T cell receptor beta chains derived from one specimen sequenced in a study of technical replicates of blood from a few donors. Method: immunoSEQ multiplex PCR; TCRdb's copy keeps in-frame clones and lacks some. The sample has over 10,000 clones; 86% are singletons. Source material: PBMCs. The source is a human donor in good health.

The chain recombines TRBV5-4 with TRBJ2-3, with D possibly being TRBD1 (6 bases). This CDR3 has 15 amino acids. V gave up 4 bases and J gave up 5 bases, with 17 bases separating them. The germline V gene encodes CDR1 SGHNT and CDR2 YYREEE (reference sequence). CDR3 loop: CASSAWLRGQDTQYF. CDR3 nucleotides: TGTGCCAGCAGCGCGTGGCTTAGGGGACAAGATACGCAGTATTTT.

This clone is categorized as medium-sized. This rearrangement joins TRBV5-4 to TRBJ2-3; TRBD2 matches at 13 bases. Germline loops: CDR1 SGHNT, CDR2 YYREEE (reference sequence). Losses at the gene ends were 4 bases for V and 2 bases for J; bases not matched to a gene: 7. The CDR3 is 17 amino acids. CDR3 sequence (DNA): TGTGCCAGCAGCGTGAGACTAGCGGGAGGTCCCACAGATACGCAGTATTTT. Amino acids: CASSVRLAGGPTDTQYF.

The chain carries TRBV25-1 and TRBJ2-7, with D perhaps matching TRBD2 (5 bases). There are 12 residues in the CDR3. With 10 bases removed from V and 2 bases from J, the gap between germline ends came to 12 bases. In germline, CDR1 is MGHDK, CDR2 SYGVNS. The CDR3 sequence is CATTTNTYEQYF. The DNA of the CDR3 is TGTGCCACCACGACTAACACCTACGAGCAGTACTTC.

The chain uses TRBV11-1 and TRBJ1-1; 8 bases are shared with TRBD1. Unmatched junction bases numbered 3, after V lost 5 bases and J lost 4 bases. The CDR3 spans 13 residues. Germline V gene lookup returns CDR1 SGHAT and CDR2 FQDESV (reference sequence). CDR3 amino acids: CASSKTGGTEAFF. Here the CDR3 DNA reads TGTGCCAGCAGCAAAACAGGGGGCACTGAAGCTTTCTTT.

The CDR3 reads CASSRQADNEKLFF. CDR3 sequence (DNA): TGCGCCAGCAGCCGACAGGCCGATAATGAAAAACTGTTTTTT. The chain carries TRBV5-1 and TRBJ1-4; perhaps TRBD1 as D (6 bases). CDR1 is SGHRS and CDR2 is YFSETQ in the germline V gene. This CDR3 region has 14 residues. The V and J ends lost 4 bases and 4 bases respectively, with 11 bases between them.

The V and J genes are TRBV4-2 and TRBJ2-1; 13 bases map to TRBD2. Germline V lookup: CDR1 LGHNA, CDR2 YNFKEQ. CDR3 length equals 16 residues. Trimming cost V 3 bases and J 6 bases; bases outside gene matches: 5. The CDR3 region is CASSHPGTSGVNEQFF. The CDR3 nucleotides are TGTGCCAGCAGCCACCCCGGGACTAGCGGGGTCAATGAGCAGTTCTTC.

This chain joins TRBV2 and TRBJ1-1, with 8 bases fitting TRBD1. The germline V gene encodes CDR1 SNHLY and CDR2 FYNNEI. V gave up 6 bases and J gave up 1 base; unmatched junction bases: 4. CDR3 length: 14 residues. CDR3 DNA: TGTGCCAGCAGCGGTGGACAGGGGAACACTGAAGCTTTCTTT. Translation gives CASSGGQGNTEAFF. The variable domain in full, with the rest retrieved from reference TRBV2 and TRBJ1-1, is EPEVTQTPSHQVTQMGQEVILRCVPISNHLYFYWYRQILGQKVEFLVSFYNNEISEKSEIFDDQFSVERPDGSNFTLKIRSTKLEDSAMYFCASSGGQGNTEAFFGQGTRLTVV.

The chain is built from TRBV6-1 and TRBJ2-7; D possibly corresponds to TRBD2 (6 bases). V was pared by 8 bases and J by 2 bases, with 19 bases between. This CDR3 region has 15 residues. Germline V gene data show CDR1 as MNHNS and CDR2 as SASEGT. CDR3 sequence reads: CASGPGGTPTYEQYF. CDR3 nucleotides: TGTGCCAGCGGACCGGGCGGGACCCCCACCTACGAGCAGTACTTC.

The chain is built from TRBV5-1 and TRBJ1-5; D might be TRBD1 (5 bases). CDR1 and CDR2 (germline): SGHRS, YFSETQ. V lost 4 bases, J lost 5 bases, and 13 bases lay in between. The CDR3 length is 14 residues. The CDR3 region is CASSPRGGYQPQHF. CDR3 coding DNA: TGCGCCAGCAGCCCACGGGGGGGTTATCAGCCCCAGCATTTT.

The rearrangement uses TRBV28 and TRBJ2-1, with TRBD2 matching over 10 bases. CDR1 and CDR2 from the germline V gene are MDHEN and SYDVKM. V dropped 6 bases and J dropped 5; count of bases not matched to a gene: 16. The CDR3 has 18 amino acids. The CDR3, as DNA: TGTGCCAGCAGCTTCCAGGGGACGTGGACTAGCGGTGACAATGAGCAGTTCTTC. Its translation is CASSFQGTWTSGDNEQFF.

The V and J genes are TRBV12-2 and TRBJ2-7; no DNA check was done on the table's D call, TRBD2. TRBV12-2 is recorded as a pseudogene. CDR3 length equals 8 residues. In nucleotides, the CDR3 is TGTGCAAGTCGCTCCACTTACTTC. It codes for CASRSTYF.

The V and J genes are TRBV30 and TRBJ2-2, with D maybe TRBD1 (5 bases). The length of the CDR3 is 14 residues. Germline CDR1 reads GTSNPN; CDR2 reads SVGIG (reference sequence). Deletions cut 3 bases from V and 0 bases from J, with 8 bases between. The CDR3 bases are TGTGCCTGGAGATGGACAACGAACACCGGGGAGCTGTTTTTT. It translates to CAWRWTTNTGELFF.

The chain has TRBV28 and TRBJ2-3; 7 positions match TRBD2. The CDR3 consists of 14 residues. J lost 0 bases, V lost 5 bases, and 2 bases had no gene match. Germline assignment: CDR1 MDHEN and CDR2 SYDVKM. CDR3 nucleotides: TGTGCCAGCAGTAATAGCGGGAGCACAGATACGCAGTATTTT. Translation gives CASSNSGSTDTQYF.

The table lists this clone with a count of one. The V call is TRBV5-1, the J call TRBJ2-7; 7 bases line up with TRBD1. CDR1 is SGHRS, CDR2 YFSETQ, per germline. Germline trimming cut 5 bases from V and 0 bases from J; bases unmatched to any gene: 8. The CDR3 length is 15 residues. The CDR3 loop is CASRSRQGDSYEQYF. CDR3 nucleotide sequence: TGCGCCAGCAGGTCACGACAGGGCGACTCCTACGAGCAGTACTTC.

The chain couples TRBV18 to TRBJ1-4, with D hard to call. The CDR3 consists of 15 residues. Trimming removed 3 bases at V and 5 bases at J, with 13 bases between. Germline CDR1 reads KGHSH; CDR2 reads LQKENI. The CDR3 loop is CASSPTPNENEKLFF. The DNA for the CDR3 is TGTGCCAGCTCACCCACTCCAAATGAAAATGAAAAACTGTTTTTT.

V usage is TRBV30 and J usage is TRBJ2-1, with 11 bases fitting TRBD2. J gave up 4 bases and V 2 bases, and 4 bases lay outside the gene matches. This CDR3 spans 15 amino acids. The germline V gene has CDR1 GTSNPN and CDR2 SVGIG (reference sequence). This chain's CDR3 is CAWSLAGGPYNEQFF. For the CDR3, the DNA is TGTGCCTGGAGTCTAGCGGGAGGACCTTACAATGAGCAGTTCTTC.

The chain recombines TRBV18 with TRBJ2-7; 7 nucleotides align to TRBD1. V lost 3 bases and J lost 6; bases outside the gene matches: 2. There are 12 residues in the CDR3. Germline assignment: CDR1 KGHSH and CDR2 LQKENI. CDR3: CASSPTGPEQYF. CDR3 DNA sequence: TGTGCCAGCTCACCGACAGGGCCCGAGCAGTACTTC.

The genes are TRBV6-1 and TRBJ1-1; 8 bases are a match to TRBD1. With 7 bases clipped from V and 0 bases from J, the junction kept 4 bases outside the gene matches. Germline values: CDR1 MNHNS, CDR2 SASEGT. The CDR3 extends over 14 amino acids. This chain's CDR3 is CASTWTGMNTEAFF. The CDR3 coding sequence is TGTGCCAGCACTTGGACAGGGATGAACACTGAAGCTTTCTTT.

The V gene is TRBV29-1, the J gene TRBJ2-1; TRBD2 matches at 15 bases. V gave up 3 bases and J gave up 0 bases; unmatched junction bases: 6. CDR3 size: 18 residues. Germline loops: CDR1 SQVTM, CDR2 ANQGSEA. The CDR3 DNA follows: TGCAGCGTTGAGTTTGGACTAGCGGGAGGGGGCTCCTACAATGAGCAGTTCTTC. Translation gives CSVEFGLAGGGSYNEQFF.

The sample holds a few counts of this clone. The V and J genes are TRBV30 and TRBJ1-1; D remains ambiguous. Between the trimmed V and J ends, which lost 1 base and 2 bases, there was a span of 11 bases. Germline CDR1 is GTSNPN and CDR2 is SVGIG (reference sequence). The CDR3 sequence is 14 residues long. CDR3 in amino acids: CAWSALTPNTEAFF. For the CDR3, the DNA is TGTGCCTGGAGTGCACTGACACCTAACACTGAAGCTTTCTTT.

The chain joins TRBV29-1 to TRBJ2-3; 8 positions match TRBD2. V shed 4 bases, J shed 2 bases, and the junction held 14 bases outside the gene matches. Germline V CDR1 and CDR2: SQVTM, ANQGSEA. The CDR3 covers 17 residues. The CDR3 reads CSVVGSGAGGVTDTQYF. In DNA form, the CDR3 reads TGCAGCGTTGTGGGGAGCGGGGCGGGGGGAGTCACAGATACGCAGTATTTT.

The chain employs TRBV6-5 and TRBJ2-1; TRBD2 aligns across 8 bases. Looked up from germline, CDR1 is MNHEY and CDR2 is SVGAGI. CDR3 length equals 13 residues. Trimming cost V 4 bases and J 5 bases; bases outside gene matches: 1. CDR3 sequence: CASSLAGNNEQFF. The CDR3 DNA follows: TGTGCCAGCAGTTTAGCGGGGAACAATGAGCAGTTCTTC.

Concerning this clone itself: The junction does not match germline at one end; this may be a read error. The chain carries TRBV6-1 and TRBJ1-2, with D perhaps matching TRBD1 (5 bases). Germline assignment: CDR1 MNHNS and CDR2 SASEGT. The CDR3 spans 16 residues. CDR3 bases: TGTGCCAGCAGTAAAGCTCCAGGGCAAGCTAACTATGGCTACACCTTC. It codes for CASSKAPGQANYGYTF.